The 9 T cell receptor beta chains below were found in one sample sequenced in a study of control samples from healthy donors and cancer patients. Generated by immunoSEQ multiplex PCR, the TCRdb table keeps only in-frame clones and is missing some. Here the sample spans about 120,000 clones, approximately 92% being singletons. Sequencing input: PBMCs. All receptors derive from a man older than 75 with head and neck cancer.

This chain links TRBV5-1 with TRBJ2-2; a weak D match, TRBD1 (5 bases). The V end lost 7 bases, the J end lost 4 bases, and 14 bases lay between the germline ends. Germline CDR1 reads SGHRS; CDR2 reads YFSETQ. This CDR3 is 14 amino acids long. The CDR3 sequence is CASSPGQVTGELFF. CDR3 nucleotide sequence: TGCGCCAGCTCACCTGGACAAGTCACCGGGGAGCTGTTTTTT. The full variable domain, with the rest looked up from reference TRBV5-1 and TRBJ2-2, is KAGVTQTPRYLIKTRGQQVTLSCSPISGHRSVSWYQQTPGQGLQFLFEYFSETQRNKGNFPGRFSGRQFSNSRSEMNVSTLELGDSALYLCASSPGQVTGELFFGEGSRLTVL.

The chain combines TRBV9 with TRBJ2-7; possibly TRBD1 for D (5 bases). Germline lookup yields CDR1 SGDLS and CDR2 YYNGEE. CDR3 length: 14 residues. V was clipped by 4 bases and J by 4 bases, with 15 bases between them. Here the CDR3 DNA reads TGTGCCAGCAGCCCTCGACAGTCCTCGTACGAGCAGTACTTC. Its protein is CASSPRQSSYEQYF.

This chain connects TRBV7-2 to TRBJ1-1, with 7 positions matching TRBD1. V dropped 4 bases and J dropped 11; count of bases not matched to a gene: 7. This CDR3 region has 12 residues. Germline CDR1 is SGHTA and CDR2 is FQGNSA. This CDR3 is CASSSQGNEAFF. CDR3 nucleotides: TGTGCCAGCAGCTCACAGGGGAATGAGGCTTTCTTT.

The chain's CDR3 is CASSLIKNTEAFF. Here the CDR3 DNA reads TGTGCCAGCAGTTTAATTAAGAACACTGAAGCTTTCTTT. The genes are TRBV12-3 or TRBV12-4 and TRBJ1-1; D gene uncertain. V was pared by 2 bases and J by 1 base, with 5 bases between. There are 13 residues in the CDR3.

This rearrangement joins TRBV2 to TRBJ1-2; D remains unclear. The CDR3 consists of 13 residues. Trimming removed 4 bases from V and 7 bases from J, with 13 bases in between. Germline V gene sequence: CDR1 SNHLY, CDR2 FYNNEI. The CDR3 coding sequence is TGTGCCAGCAGTGTCGAACCCCCTGTTGGCTACACCTTC. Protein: CASSVEPPVGYTF.

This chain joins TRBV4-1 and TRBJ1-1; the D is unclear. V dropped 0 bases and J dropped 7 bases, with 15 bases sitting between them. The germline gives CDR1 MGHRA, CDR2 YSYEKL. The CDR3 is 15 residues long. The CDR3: CASSQEVGGFNEAFF. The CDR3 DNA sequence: TGCGCCAGCAGCCAAGAGGTGGGAGGGTTCAATGAAGCTTTCTTT.

CDR3 amino acids: CASSRARGSNQPQHF. CDR3 DNA sequence: TGTGCCAGCAGTCGCGCCCGGGGTAGCAATCAGCCCCAGCATTTT. This chain connects TRBV6-5 to TRBJ1-5; D remains ambiguous. V gave up 5 bases and J gave up 0 bases, with 11 bases separating them. Germline CDR1 is MNHEY and CDR2 is SVGAGI. The CDR3 is made up of 15 amino acids.

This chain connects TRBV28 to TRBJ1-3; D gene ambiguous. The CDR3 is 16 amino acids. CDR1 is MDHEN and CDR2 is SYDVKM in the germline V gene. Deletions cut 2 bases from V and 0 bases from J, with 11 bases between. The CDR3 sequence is CASSLGQVISGNTIYF. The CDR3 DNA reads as TGTGCCAGCAGTTTAGGCCAGGTGATCTCTGGAAACACCATATATTTT.

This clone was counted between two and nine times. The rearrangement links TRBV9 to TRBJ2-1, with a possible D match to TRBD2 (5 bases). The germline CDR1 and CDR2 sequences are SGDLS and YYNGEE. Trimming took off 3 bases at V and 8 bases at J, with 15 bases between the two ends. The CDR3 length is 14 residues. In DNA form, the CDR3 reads TGTGCCAGCAGCGAAGAAGAGGGAAGAGATGAGCAGTTCTTC. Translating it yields CASSEEEGRDEQFF.